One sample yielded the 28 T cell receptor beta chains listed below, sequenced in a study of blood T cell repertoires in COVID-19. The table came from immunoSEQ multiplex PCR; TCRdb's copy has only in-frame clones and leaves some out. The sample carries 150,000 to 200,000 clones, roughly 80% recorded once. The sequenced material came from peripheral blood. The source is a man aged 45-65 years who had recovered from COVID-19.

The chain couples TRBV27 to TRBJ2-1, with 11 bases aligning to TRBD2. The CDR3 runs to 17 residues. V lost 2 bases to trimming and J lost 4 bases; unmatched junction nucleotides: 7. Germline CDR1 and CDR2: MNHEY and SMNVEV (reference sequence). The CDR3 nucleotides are TGTGCCAGCAGTTTACGACTAGCGGGGAACATATACAATGAGCAGTTCTTC. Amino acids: CASSLRLAGNIYNEQFF.

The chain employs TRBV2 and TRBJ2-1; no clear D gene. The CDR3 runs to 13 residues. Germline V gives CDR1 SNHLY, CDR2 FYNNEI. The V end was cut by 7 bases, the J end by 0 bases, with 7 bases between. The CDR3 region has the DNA TGTGCCAGCAATCGCGGCTCCTACAATGAGCAGTTCTTC. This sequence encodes CASNRGSYNEQFF.

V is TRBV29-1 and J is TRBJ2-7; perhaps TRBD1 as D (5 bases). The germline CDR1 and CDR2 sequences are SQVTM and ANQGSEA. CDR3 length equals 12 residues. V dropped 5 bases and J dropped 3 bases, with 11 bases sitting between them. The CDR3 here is CSVQTVRYEQYF. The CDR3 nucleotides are TGCAGCGTTCAGACAGTGCGCTACGAGCAGTACTTC.

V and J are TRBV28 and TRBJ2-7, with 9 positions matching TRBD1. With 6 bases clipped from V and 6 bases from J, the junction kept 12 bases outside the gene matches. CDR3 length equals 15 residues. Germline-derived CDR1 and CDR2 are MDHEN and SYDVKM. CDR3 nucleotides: TGTGCCAGCAGCTACAACCGGGACAGGGCTCGCGAGCAGTACTTC. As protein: CASSYNRDRAREQYF.

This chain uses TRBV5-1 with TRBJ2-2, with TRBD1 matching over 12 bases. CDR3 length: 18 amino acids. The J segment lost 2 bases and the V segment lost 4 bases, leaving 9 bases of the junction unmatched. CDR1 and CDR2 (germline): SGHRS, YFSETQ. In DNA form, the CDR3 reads TGCGCCAGCAGCCCGGTCCGGGACAGGGGGCTTAACACCGGGGAGCTGTTTTTT. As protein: CASSPVRDRGLNTGELFF.

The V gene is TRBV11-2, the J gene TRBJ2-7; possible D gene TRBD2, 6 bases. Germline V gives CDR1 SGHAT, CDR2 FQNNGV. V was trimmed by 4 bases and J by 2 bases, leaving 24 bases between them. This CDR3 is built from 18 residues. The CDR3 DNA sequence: TGTGCCAGCAGCTCGATGGGACTTAACCGAGGATTAACCTACGAGCAGTACTTC. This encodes CASSSMGLNRGLTYEQYF.

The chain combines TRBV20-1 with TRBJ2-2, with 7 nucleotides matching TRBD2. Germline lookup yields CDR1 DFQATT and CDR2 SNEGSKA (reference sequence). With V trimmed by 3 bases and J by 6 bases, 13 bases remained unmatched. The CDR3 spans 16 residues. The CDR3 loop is CSASPRLGGRSGELFF. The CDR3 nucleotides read TGCAGTGCTAGTCCAAGATTAGGCGGGAGATCCGGGGAGCTGTTTTTT.

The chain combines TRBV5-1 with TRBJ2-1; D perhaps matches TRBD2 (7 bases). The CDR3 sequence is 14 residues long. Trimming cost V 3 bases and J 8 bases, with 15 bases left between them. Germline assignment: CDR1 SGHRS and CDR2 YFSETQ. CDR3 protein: CASSSGGGVDEQFF. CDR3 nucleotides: TGCGCCAGCAGCTCAGGAGGGGGGGTCGATGAGCAGTTCTTC.

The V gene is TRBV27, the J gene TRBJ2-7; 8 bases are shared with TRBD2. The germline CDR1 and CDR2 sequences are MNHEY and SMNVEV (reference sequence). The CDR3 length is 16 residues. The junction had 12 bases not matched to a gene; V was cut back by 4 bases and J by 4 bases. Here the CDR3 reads CASSSESGGRPYEQYF. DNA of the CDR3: TGTGCCAGCAGTTCGGAAAGCGGGGGCCGGCCATACGAGCAGTACTTC.

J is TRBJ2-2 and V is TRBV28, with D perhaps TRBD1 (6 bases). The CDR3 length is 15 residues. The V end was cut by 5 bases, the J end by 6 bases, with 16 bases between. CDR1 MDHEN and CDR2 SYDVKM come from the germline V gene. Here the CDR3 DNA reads TGTGCCAGCAGTAAGCACAGGGTAAGGGCCGGGGAGCTGTTTTTT. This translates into CASSKHRVRAGELFF.

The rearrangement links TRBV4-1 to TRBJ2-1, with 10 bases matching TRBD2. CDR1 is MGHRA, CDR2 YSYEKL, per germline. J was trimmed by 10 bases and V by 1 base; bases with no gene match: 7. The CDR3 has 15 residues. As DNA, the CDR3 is TGCGCCAGCAGCCAAGGGCTAGCGGGAGCACAAGAGCAGTTCTTC. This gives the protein CASSQGLAGAQEQFF.

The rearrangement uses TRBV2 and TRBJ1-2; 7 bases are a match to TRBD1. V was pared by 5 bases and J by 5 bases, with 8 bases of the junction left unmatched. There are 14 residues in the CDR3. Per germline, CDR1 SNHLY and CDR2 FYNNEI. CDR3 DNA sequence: TGTGCCAGCAGTCAGACAGGGATATTTTATGGCTACACCTTC. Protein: CASSQTGIFYGYTF.

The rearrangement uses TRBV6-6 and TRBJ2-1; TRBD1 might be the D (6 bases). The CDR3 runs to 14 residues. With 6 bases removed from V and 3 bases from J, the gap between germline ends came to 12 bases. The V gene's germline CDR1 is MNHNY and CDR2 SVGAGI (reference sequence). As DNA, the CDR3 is TGTGCCAGCAGAGATAACAGGGACTACAATGAGCAGTTCTTC. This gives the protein CASRDNRDYNEQFF.

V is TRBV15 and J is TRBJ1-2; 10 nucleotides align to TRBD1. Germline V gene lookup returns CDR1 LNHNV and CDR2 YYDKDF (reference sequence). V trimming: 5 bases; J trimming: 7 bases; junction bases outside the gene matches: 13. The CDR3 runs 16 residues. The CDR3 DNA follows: TGTGCCACCAGCGGCGGACAGGGGGTCCTCCTAGGTGGCTACACCTTC. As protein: CATSGGQGVLLGGYTF.

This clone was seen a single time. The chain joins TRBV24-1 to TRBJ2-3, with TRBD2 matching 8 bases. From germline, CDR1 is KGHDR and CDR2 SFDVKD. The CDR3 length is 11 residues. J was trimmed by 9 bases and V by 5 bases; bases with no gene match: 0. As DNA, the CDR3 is TGTGCCACCAGTGCGGGGGGGACGCAGTATTTT. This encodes CATSAGGTQYF.

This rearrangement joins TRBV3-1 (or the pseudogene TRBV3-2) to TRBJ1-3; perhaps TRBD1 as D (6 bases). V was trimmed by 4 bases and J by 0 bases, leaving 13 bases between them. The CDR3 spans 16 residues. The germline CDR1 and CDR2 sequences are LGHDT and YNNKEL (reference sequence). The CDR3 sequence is CASSRRQGTSGNTIYF. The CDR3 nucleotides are TGTGCCAGCAGCCGCAGGCAGGGGACCTCTGGAAACACCATATATTTT.

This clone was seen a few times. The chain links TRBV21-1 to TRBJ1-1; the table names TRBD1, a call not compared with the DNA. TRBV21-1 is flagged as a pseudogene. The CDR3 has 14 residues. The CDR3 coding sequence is TGTGCCAGCAGCAAAGCTGCCAGGAACACTGAAGCTTTCTTT. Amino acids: CASSKAARNTEAFF.

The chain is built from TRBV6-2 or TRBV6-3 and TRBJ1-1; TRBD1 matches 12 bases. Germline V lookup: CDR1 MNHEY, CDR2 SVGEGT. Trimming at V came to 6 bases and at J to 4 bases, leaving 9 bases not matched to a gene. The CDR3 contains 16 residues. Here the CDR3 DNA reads TGTGCCAGCAGCTCGGGACAGGGGGCGCGAGGCACTGAAGCTTTCTTT. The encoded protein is CASSSGQGARGTEAFF.

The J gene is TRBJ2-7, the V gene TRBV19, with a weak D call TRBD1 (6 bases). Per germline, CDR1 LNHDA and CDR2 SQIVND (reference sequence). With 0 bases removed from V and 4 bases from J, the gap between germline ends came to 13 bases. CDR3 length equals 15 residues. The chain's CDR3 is CASSIDETGRYEQYF. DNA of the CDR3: TGTGCCAGTAGTATAGACGAGACAGGACGGTACGAGCAGTACTTC.

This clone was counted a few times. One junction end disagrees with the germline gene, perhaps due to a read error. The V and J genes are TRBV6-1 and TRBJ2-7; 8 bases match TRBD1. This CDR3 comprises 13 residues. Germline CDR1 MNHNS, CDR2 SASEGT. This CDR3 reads CASIEQGVYEQYF. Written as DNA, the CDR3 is TGTGCCAGCATTGAACAGGGGGTCTACGAGCAGTACTTC.

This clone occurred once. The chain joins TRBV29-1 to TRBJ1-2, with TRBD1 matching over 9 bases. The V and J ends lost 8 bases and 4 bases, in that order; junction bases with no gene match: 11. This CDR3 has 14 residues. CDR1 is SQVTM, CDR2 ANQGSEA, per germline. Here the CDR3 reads CSSWDRAGSYGYTF. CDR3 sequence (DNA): TGCAGCTCTTGGGACAGGGCAGGGAGCTATGGCTACACCTTC.

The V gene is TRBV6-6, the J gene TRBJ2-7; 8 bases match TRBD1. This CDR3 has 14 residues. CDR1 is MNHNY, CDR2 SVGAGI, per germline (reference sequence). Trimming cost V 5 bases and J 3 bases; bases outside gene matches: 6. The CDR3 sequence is CASSDPGQVYEQYF. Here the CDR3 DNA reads TGTGCCAGCAGTGACCCGGGACAGGTCTACGAGCAGTACTTC.

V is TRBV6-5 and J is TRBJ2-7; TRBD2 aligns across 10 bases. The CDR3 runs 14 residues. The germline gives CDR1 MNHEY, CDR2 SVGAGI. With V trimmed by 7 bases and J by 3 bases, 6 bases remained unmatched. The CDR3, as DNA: TGTGCCAGCATACGGCTAGCGGGAGTCTACGAGCAGTACTTC. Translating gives CASIRLAGVYEQYF.

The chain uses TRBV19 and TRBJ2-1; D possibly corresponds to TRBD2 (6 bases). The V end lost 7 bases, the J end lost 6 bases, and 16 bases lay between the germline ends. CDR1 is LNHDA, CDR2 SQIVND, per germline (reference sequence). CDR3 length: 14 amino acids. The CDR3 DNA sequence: TGTGCCAGTACTCCGGGACTGATGTTCAATGAGCAGTTCTTC. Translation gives CASTPGLMFNEQFF.

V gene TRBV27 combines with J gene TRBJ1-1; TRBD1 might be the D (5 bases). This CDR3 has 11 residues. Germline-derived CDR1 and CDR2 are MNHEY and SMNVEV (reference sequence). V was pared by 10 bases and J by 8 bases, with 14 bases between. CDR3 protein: CATKRKGEAFF. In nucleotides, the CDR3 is TGTGCCACCAAACGGAAGGGGGAAGCTTTCTTT.

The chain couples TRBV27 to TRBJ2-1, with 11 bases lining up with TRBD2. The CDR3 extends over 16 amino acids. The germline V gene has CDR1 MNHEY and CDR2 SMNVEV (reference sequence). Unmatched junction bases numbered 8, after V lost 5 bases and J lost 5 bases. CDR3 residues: CASSPIAGGSDNEQFF. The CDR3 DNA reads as TGTGCCAGCAGTCCAATAGCGGGAGGGAGCGACAATGAGCAGTTCTTC.

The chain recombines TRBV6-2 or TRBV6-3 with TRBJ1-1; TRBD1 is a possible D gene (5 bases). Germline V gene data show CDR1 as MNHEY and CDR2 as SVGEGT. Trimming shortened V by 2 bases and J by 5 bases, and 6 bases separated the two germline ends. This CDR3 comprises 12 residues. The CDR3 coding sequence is TGTGCCAGCAGTTACGGGGGGACTGAAGCTTTCTTT. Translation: CASSYGGTEAFF.

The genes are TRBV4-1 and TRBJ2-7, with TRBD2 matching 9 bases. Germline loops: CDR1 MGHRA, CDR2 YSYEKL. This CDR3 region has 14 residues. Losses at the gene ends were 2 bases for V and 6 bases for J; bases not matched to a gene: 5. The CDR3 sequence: CASSQNPSGTEQYF. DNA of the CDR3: TGCGCCAGCAGCCAAAATCCTAGCGGGACCGAGCAGTACTTC.